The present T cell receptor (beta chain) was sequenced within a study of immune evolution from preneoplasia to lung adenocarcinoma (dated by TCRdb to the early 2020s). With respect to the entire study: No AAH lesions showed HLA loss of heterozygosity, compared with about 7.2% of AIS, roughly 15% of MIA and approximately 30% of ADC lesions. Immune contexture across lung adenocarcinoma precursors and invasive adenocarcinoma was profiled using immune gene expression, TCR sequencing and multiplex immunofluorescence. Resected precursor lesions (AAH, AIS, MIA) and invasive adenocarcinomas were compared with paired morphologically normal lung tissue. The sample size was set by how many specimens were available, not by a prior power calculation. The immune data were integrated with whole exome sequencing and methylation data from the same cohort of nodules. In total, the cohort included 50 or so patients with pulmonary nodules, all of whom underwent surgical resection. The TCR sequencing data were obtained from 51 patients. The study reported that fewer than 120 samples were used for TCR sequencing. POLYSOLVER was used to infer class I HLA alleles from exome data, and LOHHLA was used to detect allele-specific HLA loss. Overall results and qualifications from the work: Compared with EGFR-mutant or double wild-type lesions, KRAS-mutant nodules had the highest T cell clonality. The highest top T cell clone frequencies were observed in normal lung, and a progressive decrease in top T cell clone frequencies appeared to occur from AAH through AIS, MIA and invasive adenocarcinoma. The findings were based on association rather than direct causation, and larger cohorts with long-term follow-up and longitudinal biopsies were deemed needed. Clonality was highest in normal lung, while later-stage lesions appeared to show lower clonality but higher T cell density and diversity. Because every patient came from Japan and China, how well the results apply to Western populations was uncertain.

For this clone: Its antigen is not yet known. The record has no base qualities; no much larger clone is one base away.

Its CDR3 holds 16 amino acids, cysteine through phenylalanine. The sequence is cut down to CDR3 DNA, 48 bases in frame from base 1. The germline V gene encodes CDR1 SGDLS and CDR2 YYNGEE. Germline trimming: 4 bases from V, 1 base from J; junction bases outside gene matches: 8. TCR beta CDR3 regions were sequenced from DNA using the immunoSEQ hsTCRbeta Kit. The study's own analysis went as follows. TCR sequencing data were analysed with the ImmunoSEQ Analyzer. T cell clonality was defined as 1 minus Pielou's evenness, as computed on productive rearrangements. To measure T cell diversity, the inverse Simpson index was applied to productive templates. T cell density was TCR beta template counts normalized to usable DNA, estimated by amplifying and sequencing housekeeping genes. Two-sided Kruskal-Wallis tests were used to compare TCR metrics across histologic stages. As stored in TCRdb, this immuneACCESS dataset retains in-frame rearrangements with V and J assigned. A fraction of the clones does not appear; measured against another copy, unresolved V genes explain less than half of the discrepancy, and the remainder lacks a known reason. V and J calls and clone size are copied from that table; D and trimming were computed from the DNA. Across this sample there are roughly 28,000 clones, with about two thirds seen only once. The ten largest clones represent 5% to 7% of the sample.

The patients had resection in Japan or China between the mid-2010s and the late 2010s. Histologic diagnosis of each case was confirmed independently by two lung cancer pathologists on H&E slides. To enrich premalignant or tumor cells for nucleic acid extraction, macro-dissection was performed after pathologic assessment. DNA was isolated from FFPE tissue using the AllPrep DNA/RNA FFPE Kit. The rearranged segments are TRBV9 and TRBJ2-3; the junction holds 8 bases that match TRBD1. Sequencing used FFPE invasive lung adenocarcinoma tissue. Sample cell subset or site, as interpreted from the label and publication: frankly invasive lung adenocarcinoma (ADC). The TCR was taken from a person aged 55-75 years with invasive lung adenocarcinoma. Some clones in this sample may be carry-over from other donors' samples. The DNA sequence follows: TGTGCCAGCAGCAACCCGGACAGGGTGGGCACAGATACGCAGTATTTT. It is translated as CASSNPDRVGTDTQYF.